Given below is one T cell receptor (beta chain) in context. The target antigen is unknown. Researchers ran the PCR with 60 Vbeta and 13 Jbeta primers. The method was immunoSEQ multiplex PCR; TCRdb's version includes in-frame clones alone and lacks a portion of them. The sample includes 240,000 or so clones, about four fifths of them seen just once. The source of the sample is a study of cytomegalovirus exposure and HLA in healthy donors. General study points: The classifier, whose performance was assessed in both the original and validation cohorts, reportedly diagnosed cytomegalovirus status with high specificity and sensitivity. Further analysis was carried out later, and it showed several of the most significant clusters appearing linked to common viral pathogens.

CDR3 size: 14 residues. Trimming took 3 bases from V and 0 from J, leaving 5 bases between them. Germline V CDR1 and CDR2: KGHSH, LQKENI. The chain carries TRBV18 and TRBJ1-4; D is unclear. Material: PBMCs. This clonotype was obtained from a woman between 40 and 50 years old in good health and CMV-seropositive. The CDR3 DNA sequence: TGTGCCAGCTCACCCGGGACAACTAATGAAAAACTGTTTTTT. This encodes CASSPGTTNEKLFF.